This record concerns one TCR beta chain sequence. The CDR3 contains 16 residues. CDR1 and CDR2 (germline): MGHRA, YSYEKL. Trimming removed 3 bases at V and 5 bases at J, with 17 bases between. This sample was taken from a study of blood T cells in healthy people across ages. For the second PCR, which ran for 7 to 11 cycles, a sample-barcoded 5' primer and a J-beta primer mix were used. Via MiXCR, TCRdb re-called the 5' RACE reads, giving one row per CDR3 protein. Of hundreds of thousands of distinct CDR3 sequences in the sample, 45% to 60% were seen once. The sequence was obtained from a woman of 80 years or more in good health. The sample comprised blood. The rearrangement links TRBV4-1 to TRBJ2-1, with D unresolved. In DNA form, the CDR3 reads TGCGCCAGCAGCCAGCGAAGGACGGGTTCCCACAATGAGCAGTTCTTC. It translates to CASSQRRTGSHNEQFF.